This T cell receptor beta chain was obtained from a study of T-cell reconstitution after alpha-beta-depleted transplantation in children. This CDR3 region has 13 residues. V lost 6 bases and J lost 5, with 15 bases in between. CDR1 is SQVTM, CDR2 ANQGSEA, per germline. For TCRbeta, the library was prepared with unique molecular identifiers. TCRdb re-derived calls from the PCR reads in MiXCR, one entry per CDR3 protein. The table shows about 610,000 distinct CDR3 sequences, with roughly a tenth occurring only once. The chain couples TRBV29-1 to TRBJ2-3; D gene uncertain. The origin of this receptor is a human donor who donated a stem cell graft to a child with acute myeloid leukemia. Sequences were derived from PBMCs from the stem cell graft donor, sampled from the stem cell graft. CDR3 sequence (DNA): TGCAGCGTCACGACCCGCTTTGGAGATACGCAGTATTTT. Translation gives CSVTTRFGDTQYF.